These 4 T cell receptor beta chains were all obtained from the same sample, sequenced in a study of Ad26.COV2.S vaccination and SARS-CoV-2 variants. The treatment was: some 19 received Ad26.COV2.S at low or high dose, single or two shots; 5 received placebo; per-sample allocation not given. Samples analyzed were those drawn on day 63 after the first vaccine or placebo injection. Profiling relied on immunoSEQ multiplex PCR, and the TCRdb table lists in-frame clones only, not all of them. This sample carries about 350,000 clones, around nine tenths of them seen once, and the ten largest clones take just under 5%. This specimen consisted of peripheral blood, obtained in a trial of Ad26.COV2.S vaccine versus placebo. Receptors originate from a person aged 18-60 years who received the Ad26.COV2.S COVID-19 vaccine or a placebo.

In this sample, this clone turned up once. The chain has TRBV29-1 and TRBJ2-7, with 11 bases identical to TRBD2. V was clipped by 7 bases and J by 6 bases; unmatched bases: 8. Germline CDR1 is SQVTM and CDR2 is ANQGSEA. The CDR3 is 13 residues long. CDR3 sequence (DNA): TGCAGCGCTACTAGCGGGAGCAGAGGCGAGCAGTACTTC. As protein: CSATSGSRGEQYF.

This clone occurred once. The chain has TRBV4-2 and TRBJ1-2; TRBD1 is a possible D gene (5 bases). Trimming shortened V by 0 bases and J by 4 bases, and 12 bases separated the two germline ends. CDR1 and CDR2 (germline): LGHNA, YNFKEQ. The CDR3 runs 15 residues. CDR3 region: CASSQDGGTGYGYTF. CDR3 bases: TGTGCCAGCAGCCAAGATGGAGGGACGGGCTATGGCTACACCTTC.

This chain joins TRBV27 and TRBJ2-4; maybe TRBD2 (7 bases). Germline V gives CDR1 MNHEY, CDR2 SMNVEV (reference sequence). This CDR3 has 14 residues. V lost 3 bases and J lost 9, with 15 bases in between. CDR3 in DNA: TGTGCCAGCAGTTTTGTGGGAGGGGGAGGCATTCAGTACTTC. Amino acid sequence: CASSFVGGGGIQYF.

V and J are TRBV13 and TRBJ2-1; the D gene is possibly TRBD1 (5 bases). The CDR3 totals 15 residues. The V end lost 5 bases, the J end lost 1 base, and 12 bases lay between the germline ends. Per the germline V gene, CDR1 is PRHDT and CDR2 is FYEKMQ (reference sequence). This chain's CDR3 is CASSEYRHSYNEQFF. DNA for the CDR3: TGTGCCAGCAGCGAATACAGGCATTCCTACAATGAGCAGTTCTTC.